The TCR beta chain described here comes from a study of T-cell reconstitution after alpha-beta-depleted transplantation in children. Unique molecular identifiers were used in preparing the TCRbeta library. TCRdb independently ran MiXCR on the PCR reads; one entry per CDR3 protein. The data show 200,000 to 300,000 distinct CDR3 sequences, more than 10% seen once. CDR1 and CDR2 (germline): SGHRS, YFSETQ. V gave up 4 bases and J gave up 3 bases; unmatched junction bases: 9. The CDR3 runs to 15 residues. This clonotype was seen at least ten times. The specimen was PBMCs from the stem cell graft donor, collected from the stem cell graft. V gene TRBV5-1 combines with J gene TRBJ1-2, with 7 bases lining up with TRBD1. This sequence originates from a human donor who donated a stem cell graft to a child with acute lymphoblastic leukemia. CDR3 bases: TGCGCCAGCAGCGTCGCAGGGGGGCTCGACTATGGCTACACCTTC. Amino acid sequence: CASSVAGGLDYGYTF.